Presented here are 24 T cell receptor beta chains from one specimen sequenced in a study of blood T cells in healthy people across ages. With a J-beta primer mix and a sample-barcoded 5' primer, a second PCR ran about 6 to 11 cycles. TCRdb recomputed calls from the 5' RACE reads with MiXCR, one row per CDR3 protein. This table has 1.8 million or so distinct CDR3 sequences, roughly two fifths appearing once. Sequenced: blood. The origin of the receptors is a human donor in good health.

The chain recombines TRBV5-1 with TRBJ2-7; tentative D call: TRBD1 (5 bases). This CDR3 is built from 15 residues. Germline CDR1 reads SGHRS; CDR2 reads YFSETQ. V dropped 0 bases and J dropped 2 bases, with 12 bases sitting between them. This CDR3 is CASSLVRTRPYEQYF. The DNA for the CDR3 is TGCGCCAGCAGCTTGGTGAGGACACGGCCCTACGAGCAGTACTTC.

This rearrangement joins TRBV20-1 to TRBJ1-4; D possibly corresponds to TRBD1 (6 bases). Germline assignment: CDR1 DFQATT and CDR2 SNEGSKA (reference sequence). Trimming pared 1 base from V and 5 bases from J, leaving 11 bases between. The CDR3 spans 14 residues. The CDR3 DNA reads as TGCAGTGCTAGAGCGGGGGGCGCCAATGAAAAACTGTTTTTT. As protein: CSARAGGANEKLFF.

This clonotype has just a few counts. The rearrangement links TRBV28 to TRBJ1-2; no clear D. The CDR3 covers 12 residues. V lost 6 bases, J lost 6 bases, and 11 bases lay in between. The germline gives CDR1 MDHEN, CDR2 SYDVKM. The DNA for the CDR3 is TGTGCCAGCAGCACGGGGTCCCATGGCTACACCTTC. This codes for CASSTGSHGYTF.

The chain couples TRBV6-2 or TRBV6-3 to TRBJ2-5; TRBD1 agrees at 9 bases. The V gene's germline CDR1 is MNHEY and CDR2 SVGEGT. Trimming took 6 bases from V and 11 from J; bases not matched to a gene: 19. The CDR3 has 16 amino acids. CDR3 nucleotide sequence: TGTGCCAGCAGCTCCCATCGGGGGACAGGGAAGAACGAACAGTACTTC. Amino acids: CASSSHRGTGKNEQYF.

The chain carries TRBV29-1 and TRBJ1-5, with a tentative D call TRBD1 (6 bases). CDR1 and CDR2 from the germline V gene are SQVTM and ANQGSEA. The CDR3 has 12 residues. Trimming pared 4 bases from V and 6 bases from J, leaving 10 bases between. The CDR3 sequence: CSVAGRGQPQHF. CDR3 nucleotide sequence: TGCAGCGTTGCGGGCAGGGGTCAGCCCCAGCATTTT.

This chain uses TRBV30 with TRBJ1-5, with D maybe TRBD1 (6 bases). CDR1 and CDR2 from the germline V gene are GTSNPN and SVGIG (reference sequence). The length of the CDR3 is 15 residues. V shed 2 bases and J shed 1 base, with 12 bases lying between them. The CDR3 here is CAWSPGTLSNQPQHF. CDR3 coding DNA: TGTGCCTGGAGTCCCGGGACACTCAGCAATCAGCCCCAGCATTTT. Looking up the rest from reference TRBV30 and TRBJ1-5 gives the full variable domain: SQTIHQWPATLVQPVGSPLSLECTVEGTSNPNLYWYRQAAGRGLQLLFYSVGIGQISSEVPQNLSASRPQDRQFILSSKKLLLSDSGFYLCAWSPGTLSNQPQHFGDGTRLSIL.

This clonotype occurred a few times. The chain links TRBV4-2 to TRBJ1-2; D gene uncertain. This CDR3 contains 17 residues. Trimming removed 2 bases from V and 4 bases from J, with 20 bases in between. Germline V gene lookup returns CDR1 LGHNA and CDR2 YNFKEQ. CDR3 residues: CASSQQGGAAESYGYTF. In DNA form, the CDR3 reads TGTGCCAGCAGCCAACAAGGCGGAGCGGCCGAATCCTATGGCTACACCTTC.

The rearrangement uses TRBV7-9 and TRBJ2-7; the D is unclear. The CDR3 is 16 residues long. V gave up 5 bases and J gave up 5 bases, with 22 bases separating them. Germline lookup yields CDR1 SEHNR and CDR2 FQNEAQ (reference sequence). The CDR3 spells CASSPPSQFPLDEQYF. The CDR3 nucleotides are TGTGCCAGCAGCCCCCCCTCCCAATTCCCGCTTGACGAGCAGTACTTC.

V usage is TRBV7-2 and J usage is TRBJ2-7; D is tentatively TRBD1 or TRBD2 (5 bases each). The germline V gene has CDR1 SGHTA and CDR2 FQGNSA. This CDR3 spans 15 amino acids. Trimming left V 5 bases short and J 0 bases short, with 14 bases between. CDR3 bases: TGTGCCAGCAGCCCCTTCCGTGGGACCTCCTACGAGCAGTACTTC. Encoded protein: CASSPFRGTSYEQYF.

The CDR3 reads CASSKPKQAGGAATEAFF. Here the CDR3 DNA reads TGTGCCAGCAGCAAACCGAAGCAAGCAGGGGGCGCCGCGACTGAAGCTTTCTTT. The V gene is TRBV21-1, the J gene TRBJ1-1; the table's D call of TRBD1 was not tested on the DNA. TRBV21-1 is an annotated pseudogene. CDR3 length: 18 residues.

This clonotype was picked up a small number of times. The gene calls are TRBV7-8 and TRBJ2-5; tentative D call: TRBD2 (5 bases). Trimming removed 0 bases from V and 5 bases from J, with 10 bases in between. The CDR3 sequence is 14 residues long. The germline CDR1 and CDR2 sequences are SGHVS and FQNEAQ. This CDR3 reads CASSLAPEDETQYF. The CDR3 nucleotides read TGTGCCAGCAGCTTAGCTCCGGAGGACGAGACCCAGTACTTC.

This chain connects TRBV5-1 to TRBJ2-1; 11 bases are shared with TRBD1. The ends lost 5 bases at V and 8 bases at J; junction bases unmatched: 6. CDR3 length equals 14 residues. CDR1 and CDR2 (germline): SGHRS, YFSETQ. The DNA of the CDR3 is TGCGCCAGCAGAGGGACAGGGGGAGAGGATGAGCAGTTCTTC. As protein: CASRGTGGEDEQFF.

The V call is TRBV12-3 or TRBV12-4, the J call TRBJ2-7, with D perhaps being TRBD1 or TRBD2 (6 bases each). The CDR3 spans 12 residues. Between the trimmed V and J ends, which lost 8 bases and 4 bases, there was a span of 12 bases. The CDR3 DNA reads TGTGCCAGCGGCCTAGGGGGGTACGAGCAGTACTTC. Translating gives CASGLGGYEQYF.

V gene TRBV12-3 or TRBV12-4 combines with J gene TRBJ2-7, with 8 bases matching TRBD2. V gave up 5 bases and J gave up 2 bases; unmatched junction bases: 8. The CDR3 runs 15 residues. CDR3: CASSPLTSAPYEQYF. The DNA of the CDR3 is TGTGCCAGCAGTCCCCTGACTAGCGCTCCCTACGAGCAGTACTTC.

As DNA, the CDR3 is TGTGCCAGCAGTTCAAGGGGGGGCTTAGGGGATGAGCAGTTCTTC. It specifies CASSSRGGLGDEQFF. This chain links TRBV7-9 with TRBJ2-1; the D gene is possibly TRBD2 (7 bases). The CDR3 extends over 15 amino acids. CDR1 is SEHNR, CDR2 FQNEAQ, per germline (reference sequence). V lost 6 bases, J lost 8 bases, and 20 bases lay in between.

The rearrangement uses TRBV5-1 and TRBJ1-1, with 7 nucleotides matching TRBD1. The junction had 7 bases not matched to a gene; V was cut back by 6 bases and J by 5 bases. Germline values: CDR1 SGHRS, CDR2 YFSETQ. This CDR3 region has 13 residues. The CDR3 DNA reads TGCGCCAGCACCGGACAGGAGGGAACTGAAGCTTTCTTT. It specifies CASTGQEGTEAFF.

The gene calls are TRBV29-1 and TRBJ1-2; 7 nucleotides agree with TRBD1. J gave up 8 bases and V 6 bases, and 24 bases lay outside the gene matches. Germline V gene sequence: CDR1 SQVTM, CDR2 ANQGSEA. This CDR3 is built from 17 residues. The CDR3 nucleotides are TGCAGCGTAAATACAGGGGCGGCCGCCTTCGGGGATTTAGGCTACACCTTC. Its translation: CSVNTGAAAFGDLGYTF.

This clonotype was picked up a small number of times. The chain uses TRBV7-8 and TRBJ2-5; 11 nucleotides match TRBD1. The germline V gene encodes CDR1 SGHVS and CDR2 FQNEAQ. The CDR3 contains 16 residues. The V segment lost 5 bases and the J segment 2 bases; nucleotides outside the gene matches: 7. Written as DNA, the CDR3 is TGTGCCAGCAGCCCTTGGACAGGGGGCTTACAAGAGACCCAGTACTTC. Translated, it gives CASSPWTGGLQETQYF.

This clonotype was detected a few times. The J gene is TRBJ2-7, the V gene TRBV7-2; possible D gene TRBD1, 6 bases. Germline V CDR1 and CDR2: SGHTA, FQGNSA. The ends were cut back, 10 bases at V and 4 bases at J, with 20 bases in the middle. This CDR3 contains 14 residues. As DNA, the CDR3 is TGTGCCAACACCCTAGCCGGGACAAGTTACGAGCAGTACTTC. Amino acids: CANTLAGTSYEQYF.

This clonotype turned up a few times. The chain is built from TRBV20-1 and TRBJ2-7; D is unresolved. Trimming stripped 6 bases from V and 3 bases from J, with 9 bases between. Germline CDR1 is DFQATT and CDR2 is SNEGSKA (reference sequence). This CDR3 has 11 residues. In nucleotides, the CDR3 is TGCAGTGCCGGTTTGGTCTACGAGCAGTACTTC. It codes for CSAGLVYEQYF.

This clonotype occurred a few times. The gene calls are TRBV20-1 and TRBJ1-2, with 7 nucleotides matching TRBD1. The V gene end was trimmed by 0 bases and the J gene end by 4 bases; junction bases not matched to a gene: 14. CDR1 and CDR2 from the germline V gene are DFQATT and SNEGSKA (reference sequence). The CDR3 totals 17 residues. CDR3 DNA: TGCAGTGCTAGAGAAACATCACCGGGACAGCTCACCTATGGCTACACCTTC. Its translation: CSARETSPGQLTYGYTF.

This clonotype was seen a few times. This chain links TRBV5-1 with TRBJ2-7, with TRBD1 matching 7 bases. The germline V gene has CDR1 SGHRS and CDR2 YFSETQ. The CDR3 is 16 amino acids. After removal of 0 bases from V and 2 bases from J, the junction contained 8 bases not matched to a gene. The CDR3 DNA is TGCGCCAGCAGCTTGGGCTCTACAGGGGACCCCTACGAGCAGTACTTC. Amino acids: CASSLGSTGDPYEQYF.

The chain recombines TRBV6-5 with TRBJ2-1; 7 bases map to TRBD1. Germline loops: CDR1 MNHEY, CDR2 SVGAGI. Unmatched junction bases numbered 7, after V lost 2 bases and J lost 6 bases. The CDR3 length is 15 residues. CDR3 protein: CASSYGTDGLNEQFF. The CDR3 DNA follows: TGTGCCAGCAGTTACGGGACAGACGGCCTCAATGAGCAGTTCTTC.

The sample holds a few counts of this clonotype. The rearrangement links TRBV4-1 to TRBJ2-3; D unclear. Per germline, CDR1 MGHRA and CDR2 YSYEKL. This CDR3 is built from 14 residues. The V gene lost 0 bases and the J gene lost 4 bases, with 8 bases spanning the gap. The CDR3 region has the DNA TGCGCCAGCAGCCAAGAACAAAGTCCAGATACGCAGTATTTT. Amino acid sequence: CASSQEQSPDTQYF.